What follows are 11 T cell receptor beta chains derived from one specimen sequenced in a study of graft-versus-host responses after intestinal transplantation. Tissue from the graft was processed to free its intraepithelial and lamina propria lymphocytes. The method was immunoSEQ multiplex PCR; TCRdb's version includes in-frame clones alone and lacks a portion of them. The sample shows tens of thousands of clones, approximately 86% of them seen only once. The sample here was ileum tissue, taken around 190 days after intestinal transplant. These receptors were taken from a human patient who received an intestinal transplant, so some T cells may come from the graft donor.

The chain links TRBV5-1 to TRBJ2-1, with 8 bases aligning to TRBD2. The V gene's germline CDR1 is SGHRS and CDR2 YFSETQ. The CDR3 sequence is 15 residues long. V gave up 1 base and J gave up 7 bases; unmatched junction bases: 7. CDR3 DNA sequence: TGCGCCAGCAGCTTGCGGCTAGCGGGTGGGAATGAGCAGTTCTTC. Translating gives CASSLRLAGGNEQFF.

The CDR3 spells CASSRLATRYNEQFF. Written as DNA, the CDR3 is TGTGCCAGCAGCAGACTAGCGACAAGGTACAATGAGCAGTTCTTC. This rearrangement joins TRBV6-6 to TRBJ2-1; 8 bases are a match to TRBD2. Germline V gene lookup returns CDR1 MNHNY and CDR2 SVGAGI (reference sequence). The CDR3 consists of 15 residues. The ends lost 6 bases at V and 4 bases at J; junction bases unmatched: 8.

The genes are TRBV5-1 and TRBJ2-3; 7 nucleotides align to TRBD2. The CDR3 has 16 residues. J was trimmed by 2 bases and V by 4 bases; bases with no gene match: 10. In germline, CDR1 is SGHRS, CDR2 YFSETQ. The CDR3 coding sequence is TGCGCCAGCAGCAGTGGGGCTAGCGGCCTCACAGATACGCAGTATTTT. This translates into CASSSGASGLTDTQYF.

The chain employs TRBV7-2 and TRBJ2-5; no clear D gene. Germline values: CDR1 SGHTA, CDR2 FQGNSA. Trimming left V 3 bases short and J 1 base short, with 12 bases between. This CDR3 is built from 15 residues. CDR3 amino acids: CASSLGLSLQETQYF. DNA for the CDR3: TGTGCCAGCAGCTTGGGTCTAAGCCTCCAAGAGACCCAGTACTTC.

This chain's CDR3 is CASSNTGGVPGELFF. CDR3 in DNA: TGTGCCAGCAGCAATACAGGGGGGGTCCCCGGGGAGCTGTTTTTT. The rearrangement uses TRBV5-4 and TRBJ2-2, with D possibly matching TRBD1 (8 bases). Trimming took off 4 bases at V and 6 bases at J, with 16 bases between the two ends. The length of the CDR3 is 15 residues. CDR1 is SGHNT, CDR2 YYREEE, per germline (reference sequence). The full variable domain, in which reference TRBV5-4 and TRBJ2-2 provide the parts outside the CDR3, is ETGVTQSPTHLIKTRGQQVTLRCSSQSGHNTVSWYQQALGQGPQFIFQYYREEENGRGNFPPRFSGLQFPNYSSELNVNALELDDSALYLCASSNTGGVPGELFFGEGSRLTVL.

This clone was seen once. The J gene is TRBJ2-7, the V gene TRBV28, with D uncertain. V was trimmed by 1 base and J by 7 bases, leaving 5 bases between them. The CDR3 is 11 amino acids. The germline V gene has CDR1 MDHEN and CDR2 SYDVKM. The CDR3 reads CASSLLGEQYF. The CDR3 DNA sequence: TGTGCCAGCAGTTTATTGGGTGAGCAGTACTTC.

V and J are TRBV28 and TRBJ1-2; 7 nucleotides match TRBD1. Per germline, CDR1 MDHEN and CDR2 SYDVKM. After removal of 3 bases from V and 5 bases from J, the junction contained 12 bases not matched to a gene. This CDR3 comprises 16 residues. As DNA, the CDR3 is TGTGCCAGCAGTTTCGCCAGGGAGGACAGGCAATATGGCTACACCTTC. Its translation is CASSFAREDRQYGYTF.

The CDR3 loop is CASSRGRYEQYF. The CDR3 bases are TGTGCCAGCAGCCGCGGGAGGTACGAGCAGTACTTC. V usage is TRBV5-5 and J usage is TRBJ2-7; 8 nucleotides match TRBD2. Losses at the gene ends were 4 bases for V and 4 bases for J; bases not matched to a gene: 1. Germline V CDR1 and CDR2: SGHKS, YYEKEE (reference sequence). The CDR3 has 12 amino acids.

V and J are TRBV6-1 and TRBJ1-2; 9 nucleotides match TRBD1. Unmatched junction bases numbered 7, after V lost 6 bases and J lost 5 bases. The germline V gene encodes CDR1 MNHNS and CDR2 SASEGT. This CDR3 is 14 amino acids long. CDR3 in amino acids: CASRQGQGSYGYTF. In nucleotides, the CDR3 is TGTGCCAGCAGACAGGGACAGGGATCTTATGGCTACACCTTC.

This clone is deemed large. CDR3 loop: CASSPQAGRRYEQYF. As DNA, the CDR3 is TGCGCCAGCAGCCCACAGGCGGGCCGCCGCTACGAGCAGTACTTC. This chain connects TRBV4-1 to TRBJ2-7; D might be TRBD1 or TRBD2, each matching 5 bases. The V and J ends lost 4 bases and 3 bases respectively, with 16 bases between them. The CDR3 loop spans 15 amino acids. CDR1 and CDR2 from the germline V gene are MGHRA and YSYEKL.

V is TRBV5-6 and J is TRBJ1-5; 7 nucleotides align to TRBD1. The CDR3 runs to 15 residues. Trimming cost V 3 bases and J 1 base; bases outside gene matches: 4. Germline CDR1 is SGHDT and CDR2 is YYEEEE. The CDR3 protein is CASSWRQGSNQPQHF. In DNA form, the CDR3 reads TGTGCCAGCAGCTGGCGACAGGGCAGCAATCAGCCCCAGCATTTT.